Given below is one TCR beta chain in context. With 5 bases removed from V and 3 bases from J, the gap between germline ends came to 15 bases. The CDR3 spans 16 residues. Germline values: CDR1 KGHDR, CDR2 SFDVKD. These data originate in a study of blood T cell repertoires in COVID-19. In the original processing: Amplifying reference gene primers gave estimates of nucleated cell counts. This table comes from immunoSEQ multiplex PCR, and its TCRdb copy is limited to in-frame clones, with some not included. That table gives V, J and clone size, and the DNA gave D and trimming. The sample records over 200,000 clones, 92% being singletons. The Seattle patients joined while their infection was active and were tracked longitudinally afterward.

Source material: peripheral blood. The TCR was taken from a man in his 60s with COVID-19, enrolled during active disease. The chain couples TRBV24-1 to TRBJ2-2, with D possibly matching TRBD2 (5 bases). CDR3 bases: TGTGCCACCAGTGGCAAACTAGGTTTAGACACCGGGGAGCTGTTTTTT. Amino acids: CATSGKLGLDTGELFF.